This TCR beta chain comes out of a study of cytomegalovirus exposure and HLA in healthy donors. The sample holds one count of this clone. Its target is unknown. Findings and limits, study-wide: Later analysis identified several of the most significant clusters that appeared linked to common viral pathogens. Later work associated fewer than 20,000 TCR beta sequences with HLA alleles at 0.05 false discovery rate. V- and J-gene trimming in TCR beta was tied to a missense DCLRE1C variant by an analysis performed later.

The primer mix had 60 Vbeta and 13 Jbeta primers. TCRdb keeps only in-frame clones here, not all; method: immunoSEQ multiplex PCR. The table shows 100,000 to 150,000 clones, with around 82% occurring only once. The germline gives CDR1 MGHRA, CDR2 YSYEKL. The V and J ends lost 4 bases and 0 bases respectively, with 18 bases between them. The CDR3 runs to 17 residues. This receptor was identified in a man aged 30 to 39 in good health and CMV-seropositive. Sequencing was done on a sample of PBMCs. The V gene is TRBV4-1, the J gene TRBJ1-2; possibly TRBD1 for D (6 bases). This CDR3 reads CASSPGVARGSNYGYTF. The DNA for the CDR3 is TGCGCCAGCAGCCCAGGGGTGGCCAGGGGTTCTAACTATGGCTACACCTTC.